This T cell receptor (beta chain) was documented in a study of Graves' ophthalmopathy and Graves' hyperthyroidism. The V gene lost 2 bases and the J gene lost 4 bases, with 15 bases spanning the gap. CDR1 SGHTA and CDR2 FQGNSA come from the germline V gene. The CDR3 loop spans 15 amino acids. As the template, RNA transcripts were used to amplify TCR beta CDR3 regions. The first-round RT-PCR employed HTBI primers together with the Qiagen OneStep RT-PCR kit. A multiplex PCR was then performed as the second round. Using its own MiXCR run on the multiplex PCR reads, TCRdb lists one record per CDR3 protein. The table records 170,000 or so distinct CDR3 sequences, approximately 40% of them present only once.

The receptor was derived from a man under 40 with Graves' ophthalmopathy. This chain links TRBV7-2 with TRBJ2-7; tentatively, D is TRBD1 (7 bases). The source material was peripheral blood. This chain's CDR3 is CASSLFQGGEYEQYF. CDR3 nucleotide sequence: TGTGCCAGCAGCTTATTTCAGGGGGGCGAGTACGAGCAGTACTTC.